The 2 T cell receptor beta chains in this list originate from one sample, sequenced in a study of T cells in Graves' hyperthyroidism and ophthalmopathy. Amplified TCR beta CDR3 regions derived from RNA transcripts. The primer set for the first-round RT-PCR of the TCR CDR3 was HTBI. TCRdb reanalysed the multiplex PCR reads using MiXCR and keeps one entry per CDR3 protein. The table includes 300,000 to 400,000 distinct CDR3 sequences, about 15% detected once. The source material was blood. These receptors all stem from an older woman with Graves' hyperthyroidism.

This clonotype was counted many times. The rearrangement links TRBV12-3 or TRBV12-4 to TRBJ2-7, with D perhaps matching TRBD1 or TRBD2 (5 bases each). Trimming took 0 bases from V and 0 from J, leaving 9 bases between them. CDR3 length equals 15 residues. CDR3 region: CASSLAGRFSYEQYF. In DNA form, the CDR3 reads TGTGCCAGCAGTTTAGCGGGACGATTCTCCTACGAGCAGTACTTC.

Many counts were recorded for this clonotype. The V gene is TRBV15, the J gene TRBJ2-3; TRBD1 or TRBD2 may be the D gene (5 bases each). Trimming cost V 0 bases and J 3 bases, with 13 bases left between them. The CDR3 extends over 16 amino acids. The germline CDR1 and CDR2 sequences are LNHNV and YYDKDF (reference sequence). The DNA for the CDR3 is TGTGCCACCAGCAGAGATCAGGGAGCTGGGACAGATACGCAGTATTTT. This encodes CATSRDQGAGTDTQYF.